The 26 T cell receptor beta chains below were found in one sample sequenced in a study of shared clonotypes between healthy human individuals. Profiled with immunoSEQ multiplex PCR; TCRdb holds only in-frame clones, not every one. The sample lists about 1 million clones, around 74% seen once, with approximately 1.5% in the top ten. Sequencing was carried out using memory CD4+ T cells sorted from blood. Indicated subset: CD45RA-negative fraction. The source is a man between 18 and 29 years old in good health.

This chain uses TRBV7-9 with TRBJ2-5, with D perhaps TRBD1 (5 bases). Between the trimmed V and J ends, which lost 5 bases and 5 bases, there was a span of 12 bases. Germline V gives CDR1 SEHNR, CDR2 FQNEAQ (reference sequence). This CDR3 comprises 13 residues. DNA for the CDR3: TGTGCCAGCAGCCGCAGGGATGTGGAGACCCAGTACTTC. It specifies CASSRRDVETQYF.

J is TRBJ2-1 and V is TRBV6-1; 7 bases align to TRBD2. Germline V gene data show CDR1 as MNHNS and CDR2 as SASEGT. Trimming removed 3 bases from V and 2 bases from J; junction bases left unmatched: 4. The CDR3 totals 15 residues. CDR3 sequence reads: CASSDAGVTYNEQFF. The DNA for the CDR3 is TGTGCCAGCAGTGATGCGGGAGTCACCTACAATGAGCAGTTCTTC.

The chain is built from TRBV4-1 and TRBJ1-1, with D hard to call. In germline, CDR1 is MGHRA, CDR2 YSYEKL. The CDR3 totals 15 residues. Trimming removed 1 base at V and 4 bases at J, with 13 bases between. CDR3 nucleotide sequence: TGCGCCAGCAGCCAAGGGCAGGTGGGCGGCACTGAAGCTTTCTTT. As protein: CASSQGQVGGTEAFF.

The chain uses TRBV5-1 and TRBJ2-3, with D tentatively TRBD1 (5 bases). This CDR3 is 15 amino acids long. Looked up from germline, CDR1 is SGHRS and CDR2 is YFSETQ. V was pared by 1 base and J by 4 bases, with 13 bases between. In DNA, the CDR3 is TGCGCCAGCAGCTTGAGCGAGACAGTTGCAGATACGCAGTATTTT. It specifies CASSLSETVADTQYF.

This sequence joins TRBV11-2 and TRBJ1-1; D uncertain. CDR1 and CDR2 (germline): SGHAT, FQNNGV. The CDR3 runs 13 residues. V dropped 3 bases and J dropped 1 base, with 6 bases sitting between them. In DNA, the CDR3 is TGTGCCAGCAGCTTCGTTAGGAACACTGAAGCTTTCTTT. It codes for CASSFVRNTEAFF.

The chain carries TRBV11-2 and TRBJ1-1; possibly TRBD1 for D (6 bases). Germline V gene lookup returns CDR1 SGHAT and CDR2 FQNNGV. The CDR3 totals 14 residues. Trimming took off 1 base at V and 10 bases at J, with 16 bases between the two ends. The CDR3 loop is CASSLGRGLMVAFF. CDR3 nucleotides: TGTGCCAGCAGCTTAGGCAGGGGCCTAATGGTAGCTTTCTTT.

The chain couples TRBV13 to TRBJ1-3, with 9 bases fitting TRBD1. The trim removed 1 base at V and 6 bases at J, leaving 4 bases unmatched. The CDR3 spans 15 residues. Germline lookup yields CDR1 PRHDT and CDR2 FYEKMQ (reference sequence). The CDR3 sequence: CASSLVRTGVNTIYF. The CDR3 DNA follows: TGTGCCAGCAGCTTAGTCCGGACAGGGGTAAACACCATATATTTT.

Note on this clone: The same CDR3 arises from other DNA sequences in this sample as well. The V call is TRBV5-1, the J call TRBJ2-2; TRBD1 agrees at 9 bases. The CDR3 runs 15 residues. CDR1 is SGHRS and CDR2 is YFSETQ in the germline V gene. After removal of 1 base from V and 5 bases from J, the junction contained 3 bases not matched to a gene. CDR3 DNA: TGCGCCAGCAGCTTGACGACAGGGGGAACCGGGGAGCTGTTTTTT. It yields the protein CASSLTTGGTGELFF.

The chain couples TRBV6-5 to TRBJ1-2; no reliable D call. Germline CDR1 reads MNHEY; CDR2 reads SVGAGI. Deletions cut 6 bases from V and 7 bases from J, with 18 bases between. The CDR3 totals 14 residues. The DNA of the CDR3 is TGTGCCAGCAGCTACCAATCCGGCCTTGGTGGCTACACCTTC. Encoded protein: CASSYQSGLGGYTF.

With respect to this clone: This specimen includes other DNA sequences encoding the same CDR3. The V call is TRBV19, the J call TRBJ1-4; 7 nucleotides agree with TRBD1. CDR1 and CDR2 from the germline V gene are LNHDA and SQIVND (reference sequence). V was clipped by 8 bases and J by 7 bases; unmatched bases: 10. The CDR3 has 14 amino acids. The CDR3 nucleotides are TGTGCCAGTTCGGAGACAGGGTCAGGTGAAAAACTGTTTTTT. This translates into CASSETGSGEKLFF.

Points on this clone: The sample carries other DNA sequences with the same CDR3. The J gene is TRBJ2-3, the V gene TRBV5-1; D not resolved. The CDR3 sequence is 11 residues long. The V and J ends lost 4 bases and 5 bases respectively, with 5 bases between them. Germline lookup yields CDR1 SGHRS and CDR2 YFSETQ. The CDR3 loop reads CASSLGDTQYF. The CDR3 DNA sequence: TGCGCCAGCAGCCTCGGAGATACGCAGTATTTT.

This rearrangement joins TRBV6-5 to TRBJ2-1; D unresolved. Per germline, CDR1 MNHEY and CDR2 SVGAGI. The CDR3 runs to 12 residues. V lost 6 bases and J 6 bases, leaving 9 bases between the germline ends. The CDR3 DNA reads TGTGCCAGCAGGGATGGGTTCAATGAGCAGTTCTTC. Amino acids: CASRDGFNEQFF.

This clone came up once. This sequence joins TRBV7-6 and TRBJ1-1; tentatively, D is TRBD1 (5 bases). The CDR3 covers 16 residues. The V gene lost 1 base and the J gene lost 5 bases, with 17 bases spanning the gap. Germline lookup yields CDR1 SGHVS and CDR2 FNYEAQ. The CDR3 loop reads CASSLGAGTVETEAFF. As DNA, the CDR3 is TGTGCCAGCAGCTTAGGGGCAGGGACGGTGGAAACTGAAGCTTTCTTT.

This chain uses TRBV5-5 with TRBJ1-2, with a possible D match to TRBD1 (5 bases). The V gene lost 0 bases and the J gene lost 4 bases, with 10 bases spanning the gap. The CDR3 is made up of 14 amino acids. Germline-derived CDR1 and CDR2 are SGHKS and YYEKEE (reference sequence). CDR3 nucleotides: TGTGCCAGCAGCTTGGTGACAGTCAGCTATGGCTACACCTTC. Its translation is CASSLVTVSYGYTF.

This clone was seen ten or more times. The gene calls are TRBV21-1 and TRBJ1-5. TRBV21-1 is reported as a pseudogene. The CDR3 extends over 15 amino acids. The CDR3 loop reads CASGPAGGGDQPQHF. The CDR3 nucleotides read TGTGCCAGCGGTCCCGCCGGGGGGGGCGATCAGCCCCAGCATTTT.

The chain uses TRBV19 and TRBJ1-6; a possible D gene is TRBD1 (5 bases). Between the trimmed V and J ends, which lost 2 bases and 10 bases, there was a span of 18 bases. This CDR3 is 16 amino acids long. CDR1 is LNHDA and CDR2 is SQIVND in the germline V gene (reference sequence). CDR3 sequence (DNA): TGTGCCAGTAGTATACAGGCGGCAGGGAATATATCACCCCTCCACTTT. Protein product: CASSIQAAGNISPLHF.

There are a few counts of this clone. The V gene is TRBV11-2, the J gene TRBJ2-5; no definite D call. Germline V gives CDR1 SGHAT, CDR2 FQNNGV. The V end lost 1 base, the J end lost 7 bases, and 16 bases lay between the germline ends. CDR3 length: 15 residues. In DNA form, the CDR3 reads TGTGCCAGCAGCTTAGGCCAGATAACCATGGGGACCCAGTACTTC. This sequence encodes CASSLGQITMGTQYF.

CDR3 sequence reads: CAISESSNSPLHF. CDR3 nucleotide sequence: TGTGCCATCAGTGAGTCGAGTAATTCACCCCTCCACTTT. The V and J genes are TRBV10-3 and TRBJ1-6; D remains ambiguous. Germline V gene lookup returns CDR1 ENHRY and CDR2 SYGVKD. V lost 0 bases to trimming and J lost 6 bases, with 3 bases between them. The CDR3 has 13 amino acids.

This rearrangement joins TRBV10-2 to TRBJ2-7, with no clear D. V lost 6 bases and J 7 bases, leaving 10 bases between the germline ends. Per the germline V gene, CDR1 is WSHSY and CDR2 is SAAADI. The CDR3 covers 11 residues. CDR3 DNA: TGCGCCAGCAGCCCTTCCGGGGAGCAGTACTTC. This translates into CASSPSGEQYF.

The V and J genes are TRBV15 and TRBJ1-1; 8 bases match TRBD1. V lost 0 bases and J lost 3; bases outside the gene matches: 6. The CDR3 is 16 amino acids. The germline V gene has CDR1 LNHNV and CDR2 YYDKDF (reference sequence). For the CDR3, the DNA is TGTGCCACCAGCAGAGACAGTCAGGGGGCCGACACTGAAGCTTTCTTT. Residues: CATSRDSQGADTEAFF. Based on the CDR3 plus reference TRBV15 and TRBJ1-1, the full variable domain is DAMVIQNPRYQVTQFGKPVTLSCSQTLNHNVMYWYQQKSSQAPKLLFHYYDKDFNNEADTPDNFQSRRPNTSFCFLDIRSPGLGDTAMYLCATSRDSQGADTEAFFGQGTRLTVV.

The chain employs TRBV14 and TRBJ1-6; D is unresolved. CDR3 size: 15 residues. Germline V gene sequence: CDR1 SGHDN, CDR2 FVKESK. Trimming shortened V by 1 base and J by 4 bases, and 8 bases separated the two germline ends. CDR3 loop: CASSQGGKYNSPLHF. The DNA of the CDR3 is TGTGCCAGCAGCCAAGGCGGAAAATATAATTCACCCCTCCACTTT.

This clone showed up just a few times. V is TRBV5-1 and J is TRBJ1-1, with 8 bases identical to TRBD1. The J segment lost 6 bases and the V segment lost 4 bases, leaving 5 bases of the junction unmatched. Germline-derived CDR1 and CDR2 are SGHRS and YFSETQ. The CDR3 has 13 amino acids. As DNA, the CDR3 is TGCGCCAGCAGCAATGGACAGGGTGCTGAAGCTTTCTTT. Translating it yields CASSNGQGAEAFF.

This clone was observed a handful of times. The same CDR3 also results from other DNA sequences found in this sample. The chain employs TRBV5-1 and TRBJ2-5; D assignment may be TRBD1 or TRBD2 (5 bases each). The germline gives CDR1 SGHRS, CDR2 YFSETQ. Trimming took off 4 bases at V and 2 bases at J, with 9 bases between the two ends. The CDR3 has 13 amino acids. The CDR3 DNA is TGCGCCAGCAGCCGGGACGGACAAGAGACCCAGTACTTC. It translates to CASSRDGQETQYF.

In this sample, this clone turned up a few times. The chain is built from TRBV10-1 and TRBJ1-1, with TRBD1 matching 7 bases. Per germline, CDR1 WNHNN and CDR2 SYGVQD (reference sequence). Trimming removed 6 bases from V and 4 bases from J; junction bases left unmatched: 5. CDR3 size: 13 residues. CDR3 protein: CASSLQGTTEAFF. The CDR3 region has the DNA TGCGCCAGCAGCCTACAGGGGACCACTGAAGCTTTCTTT.

The genes are TRBV7-9 and TRBJ2-1; D uncertain. Germline CDR1 is SEHNR and CDR2 is FQNEAQ (reference sequence). V was clipped by 3 bases and J by 9 bases, with 9 bases between them. There are 12 residues in the CDR3. This CDR3 is CASSFSTGEQFF. The CDR3 region has the DNA TGTGCCAGCAGCTTTTCGACGGGTGAGCAGTTCTTC. Drawing the rest from reference TRBV7-9 and TRBJ2-1, the complete variable domain is DTGVSQNPRHKITKRGQNVTFRCDPISEHNRLYWYRQTLGQGPEFLTYFQNEAQLEKSRLLSDRFSAERPKGSFSTLEIQRTEQGDSAMYLCASSFSTGEQFFGPGTRLTVL.

The V and J genes are TRBV19 and TRBJ1-2; perhaps TRBD1 as D (5 bases). Germline values: CDR1 LNHDA, CDR2 SQIVND (reference sequence). The CDR3 loop spans 15 amino acids. The germline V and J ends were trimmed by 5 bases and 0 bases, with 13 bases remaining between them. CDR3 in amino acids: CASSPGTDANYGYTF. CDR3 coding DNA: TGTGCCAGTAGTCCCGGGACCGATGCTAACTATGGCTACACCTTC. Full variable domain (remainder filled in from reference TRBV19 and TRBJ1-2): DGGITQSPKYLFRKEGQNVTLSCEQNLNHDAMYWYRQDPGQGLRLIYYSQIVNDFQKGDIAEGYSVSREKKESFPLTVTSAQKNPTAFYLCASSPGTDANYGYTFGSGTRLTVV.